These 32 T cell receptor beta chains came from one sample sequenced in a study of T-cell memory formation after mild COVID-19. TCRdb fed the 5' RACE reads into MiXCR, producing one record per CDR3 protein. The sample holds about 360,000 distinct CDR3 sequences; about an eighth are singletons and the top ten take 20% to 25%. Sequences were obtained from PBMCs or a T cell subset sorted from them (not recorded which). These TCRs come from a man between 18 and 35 years old who had mild COVID-19 (a few samples of this study predate the infection). Cell type and time point are not known.

This chain links TRBV5-5 with TRBJ2-5; weak D call: TRBD2 (6 bases). With 0 bases removed from V and 1 base from J, the gap between germline ends came to 7 bases. Germline assignment: CDR1 SGHKS and CDR2 YYEKEE (reference sequence). The length of the CDR3 is 14 residues. The chain's CDR3 is CASSLVTSQETQYF. For the CDR3, the DNA is TGTGCCAGCAGCTTGGTGACTAGCCAAGAGACCCAGTACTTC.

The chain is built from TRBV20-1 and TRBJ2-3; TRBD2 agrees at 7 bases. CDR3 size: 15 residues. Germline lookup yields CDR1 DFQATT and CDR2 SNEGSKA (reference sequence). V dropped 3 bases and J dropped 3; count of bases not matched to a gene: 9. CDR3 nucleotide sequence: TGCAGTGCTAGGGATCCACCGGGGGGTACAGATACGCAGTATTTT. Translated: CSARDPPGGTDTQYF.

Regarding this clonotype: A much larger clone sits a single nucleotide away, making a read error possible. The CDR3 sequence: CASSYWGSNQPQHF. CDR3 bases: TGTGCCAGCAGTTACTGGGGTAGCAATCAGCCCCAGCATTTT. J is TRBJ1-5 and V is TRBV6-6; D call uncertain. The V end lost 1 base, the J end lost 0 bases, and 4 bases lay between the germline ends. This CDR3 region has 14 residues. From germline, CDR1 is MNHNY and CDR2 SVGAGI (reference sequence).

This clonotype was seen many times. One end of the junction varies from germline; a read error may be responsible. The chain combines TRBV12-3 or TRBV12-4 with TRBJ1-1; a possible D gene is TRBD1 (6 bases). The CDR3 covers 11 residues. Here the CDR3 DNA reads TGCGCCAGCAGCTTACAGGGAGAAGCTTTCTTT. Encoded protein: CASSLQGEAFF.

This sequence joins TRBV5-1 and TRBJ1-1, with D perhaps matching TRBD1 (6 bases). CDR3 size: 14 residues. V lost 4 bases, J lost 7 bases, and 17 bases lay in between. CDR1 and CDR2 (germline): SGHRS, YFSETQ. The chain's CDR3 is CASSLRTGRDEAFF. The CDR3 DNA follows: TGCGCCAGCAGCCTCCGTACAGGGAGGGATGAAGCTTTCTTT.

The chain is built from TRBV6-2 or TRBV6-3 and TRBJ1-1; D uncertain. Deletions cut 2 bases from V and 8 bases from J, with 12 bases between. Germline V CDR1 and CDR2: MNHEY, SVGEGT. The CDR3 loop spans 13 amino acids. DNA for the CDR3: TGTGCCAGCAGTTACCTCCCCACTGTGGAAGCTTTCTTT. This encodes CASSYLPTVEAFF.

Only a few counts were recorded for this clonotype. The CDR3, as DNA: TGTGCCAGCAGCTCACGGGACAGGCCACCAGGGAGCTACACCTTC. This translates into CASSSRDRPPGSYTF. The gene calls are TRBV7-8 and TRBJ1-2, with 8 nucleotides matching TRBD1. This CDR3 has 15 amino acids. The germline V gene encodes CDR1 SGHVS and CDR2 FQNEAQ. V lost 4 bases to trimming and J lost 9 bases; unmatched junction nucleotides: 13.

This clonotype was recorded a few times. The chain employs TRBV7-6 and TRBJ2-3; D is unclear. CDR1 is SGHVS and CDR2 is FNYEAQ in the germline V gene. Trimming removed 3 bases from V and 7 bases from J, with 23 bases in between. This CDR3 has 17 amino acids. Here the CDR3 DNA reads TGTGCCAGCAGCTTCTCTACCCTTAAGACATTGAGTAATACGCAGTATTTT. It is translated as CASSFSTLKTLSNTQYF.

V usage is TRBV5-1 and J usage is TRBJ2-5; D gene unclear. V was shortened by 5 bases and J by 5 bases, with 16 bases between the two germline ends. The germline V gene has CDR1 SGHRS and CDR2 YFSETQ. The length of the CDR3 is 14 residues. The CDR3 sequence is CASREIGRLETQYF. The DNA for the CDR3 is TGCGCCAGCAGAGAAATCGGGCGATTGGAGACCCAGTACTTC. The full variable domain, in which reference TRBV5-1 and TRBJ2-5 provide the parts outside the CDR3, is KAGVTQTPRYLIKTRGQQVTLSCSPISGHRSVSWYQQTPGQGLQFLFEYFSETQRNKGNFPGRFSGRQFSNSRSEMNVSTLELGDSALYLCASREIGRLETQYFGPGTRLLVL.

This clonotype was seen only a few times. The genes are TRBV6-6 and TRBJ1-4, with D possibly TRBD1 on 6 matching bases. Germline V gene sequence: CDR1 MNHNY, CDR2 SVGAGI (reference sequence). Trimming pared 6 bases from V and 14 bases from J, leaving 13 bases between. This CDR3 is 11 amino acids long. CDR3 DNA sequence: TGTGCCAGCAGATCAGGACAGCGGCTGTTTTTT. Translated, it gives CASRSGQRLFF.

The V and J genes are TRBV7-8 and TRBJ2-1; 11 nucleotides line up with TRBD2. Germline CDR1 and CDR2: SGHVS and FQNEAQ. Trimming at V came to 1 base and at J to 2 bases, leaving 1 base not matched to a gene. This CDR3 comprises 16 residues. For the CDR3, the DNA is TGTGCCAGCAGCTTAGTAGCGGGGGGGCCCTACAATGAGCAGTTCTTC. It yields the protein CASSLVAGGPYNEQFF.

This clonotype was detected a few times. The chain couples TRBV5-1 to TRBJ2-2; D is possibly TRBD2 (6 bases). Per germline, CDR1 SGHRS and CDR2 YFSETQ. V lost 0 bases, J lost 5 bases, and 11 bases lay in between. There are 15 residues in the CDR3. CDR3 protein: CASSLALARTGELFF. The CDR3 DNA is TGCGCCAGCAGCTTGGCCCTAGCGAGAACCGGGGAGCTGTTTTTT.

This clonotype was counted ten times or more. V gene TRBV15 combines with J gene TRBJ1-6; 8 bases fit TRBD1. Losses at the gene ends were 5 bases for V and 8 bases for J; bases not matched to a gene: 11. Looked up from germline, CDR1 is LNHNV and CDR2 is YYDKDF (reference sequence). The CDR3 covers 16 residues. This CDR3 is CATSGRTGSADSPLHF. In DNA form, the CDR3 reads TGTGCCACCAGCGGGAGGACAGGGTCGGCGGATTCACCCCTCCACTTT.

This clonotype was detected a few times. V usage is TRBV4-1 and J usage is TRBJ2-5; no clear D. This CDR3 is built from 13 residues. The germline gives CDR1 MGHRA, CDR2 YSYEKL. V was pared by 4 bases and J by 5 bases, with 11 bases between. The CDR3 nucleotides are TGCGCCAGCAGCCCCCCGGTTCTGGAGACCCAGTACTTC. Its translation is CASSPPVLETQYF.

The V gene is TRBV2, the J gene TRBJ1-2; D perhaps matches TRBD1 (5 bases). This CDR3 contains 13 residues. The V and J ends lost 8 bases and 2 bases respectively, with 12 bases between them. Looked up from germline, CDR1 is SNHLY and CDR2 is FYNNEI. In DNA form, the CDR3 reads TGTGCCAGCCACGGCCGGGGGAACTATGGCTACACCTTC. Its translation: CASHGRGNYGYTF.

This clonotype turned up a few times. The rearrangement uses TRBV4-2 and TRBJ2-7, with no clear D. V was pared by 0 bases and J by 6 bases, with 6 bases between. The germline V gene has CDR1 LGHNA and CDR2 YNFKEQ. This CDR3 is built from 12 residues. The CDR3 DNA is TGTGCCAGCAGCCAAGATTCGCCCGAGCAGTACTTC. The encoded protein is CASSQDSPEQYF.

This clonotype was seen repeatedly, ten times or more. The V call is TRBV7-2, the J call TRBJ2-1, with 8 bases aligning to TRBD1. V was pared by 5 bases and J by 2 bases, with 5 bases of the junction left unmatched. The CDR3 runs to 15 residues. The germline V gene has CDR1 SGHTA and CDR2 FQGNSA. CDR3 residues: CASSRTGNTYNEQFF. The CDR3 nucleotides read TGTGCCAGCAGCAGGACAGGGAATACCTACAATGAGCAGTTCTTC.

This clonotype appeared a few times. The V and J genes are TRBV29-1 and TRBJ1-2, with 7 nucleotides matching TRBD1. The CDR3 is 14 amino acids. The V and J ends lost 7 bases and 0 bases, in that order; junction bases with no gene match: 8. CDR1 SQVTM and CDR2 ANQGSEA come from the germline V gene. The CDR3 DNA follows: TGCAGCGCCGAGACAGGGAAAGCTAACTATGGCTACACCTTC. This sequence encodes CSAETGKANYGYTF.

This chain connects TRBV12-3 or TRBV12-4 to TRBJ2-7, with D unclear. Deletions cut 2 bases from V and 2 bases from J, with 10 bases between. The CDR3 covers 14 residues. This CDR3 is CASSLMGNTYEQYF. Here the CDR3 DNA reads TGTGCCAGCAGTTTAATGGGGAACACCTACGAGCAGTACTTC.

The chain links TRBV7-2 to TRBJ2-7; D remains unclear. This CDR3 is 12 amino acids long. CDR1 and CDR2 from the germline V gene are SGHTA and FQGNSA. V lost 3 bases, J lost 5 bases, and 8 bases lay in between. This CDR3 is CASSLRGHEQYV. The CDR3 DNA follows: TGTGCCAGCAGCTTGAGAGGACACGAGCAGTACGTC.

The chain links TRBV6-6 to TRBJ1-2; D perhaps matches TRBD1 (5 bases). Deletions cut 10 bases from V and 5 bases from J, with 17 bases between. Germline CDR1 is MNHNY and CDR2 is SVGAGI (reference sequence). The CDR3 extends over 13 amino acids. The CDR3 is CATAQGLKYGYTF. CDR3 bases: TGTGCCACCGCCCAGGGATTAAAGTATGGCTACACCTTC.

This clonotype was seen a few times. This chain uses TRBV10-2 with TRBJ2-1, with unresolved D. Trimming removed 8 bases from V and 7 bases from J, with 15 bases in between. The germline V gene has CDR1 WSHSY and CDR2 SAAADI. The CDR3 has 13 amino acids. The CDR3 protein is CASSGGVWNEQFF. CDR3 sequence (DNA): TGCGCCAGCTCGGGTGGGGTCTGGAATGAGCAGTTCTTC.

This clonotype was seen a few times. The chain couples TRBV2 to TRBJ1-1; 7 positions match TRBD1. V was pared by 7 bases and J by 3 bases, with 2 bases of the junction left unmatched. Germline V lookup: CDR1 SNHLY, CDR2 FYNNEI. The length of the CDR3 is 12 residues. CDR3 in amino acids: CASIDRDTEAFF. In DNA form, the CDR3 reads TGTGCCAGCATTGACAGGGACACTGAAGCTTTCTTT.

V gene TRBV7-9 combines with J gene TRBJ2-3; D is perhaps TRBD2 (7 bases). Germline V gives CDR1 SEHNR, CDR2 FQNEAQ (reference sequence). CDR3 length: 16 amino acids. V was cut by 9 bases and J by 4 bases, with 23 bases left in between. The chain's CDR3 is CASSHNAGASPDTQYF. The CDR3 region has the DNA TGTGCCAGTTCTCATAACGCGGGGGCGAGCCCAGATACGCAGTATTTT.

A few counts support this clonotype. The chain is built from TRBV5-1 and TRBJ2-3; D is possibly TRBD2 (5 bases). This CDR3 has 13 residues. Trimming cost V 7 bases and J 4 bases, with 13 bases left between them. The germline gives CDR1 SGHRS, CDR2 YFSETQ. CDR3 protein: CASGEIKADTQYF. DNA of the CDR3: TGCGCCAGCGGGGAGATCAAGGCAGATACGCAGTATTTT.

The sample holds a few counts of this clonotype. The chain recombines TRBV28 with TRBJ1-6; D may be TRBD1 (5 bases). V was pared by 6 bases and J by 0 bases, with 6 bases between. This CDR3 is built from 14 residues. Germline V gene lookup returns CDR1 MDHEN and CDR2 SYDVKM. CDR3 residues: CASRDNSYNSPLHF. CDR3 DNA: TGTGCCAGCAGGGACAACTCCTATAATTCACCCCTCCACTTT. Variable domain in full (rest from reference TRBV28 and TRBJ1-6): DVKVTQSSRYLVKRTGEKVFLECVQDMDHENMFWYRQDPGLGLRLIYFSYDVKMKEKGDIPEGYSVSREKKERFSLILESASTNQTSMYLCASRDNSYNSPLHFGNGTRLTVT.

The chain employs TRBV28 and TRBJ2-5, with D hard to call. From germline, CDR1 is MDHEN and CDR2 SYDVKM. The CDR3 has 14 amino acids. Trimming took off 6 bases at V and 2 bases at J, with 13 bases between the two ends. The CDR3 sequence: CASSAVSVQETQYF. The CDR3 DNA is TGTGCCAGCAGCGCCGTGTCGGTTCAAGAGACCCAGTACTTC.

This clonotype showed up just a few times. The chain couples TRBV9 to TRBJ2-2; 8 bases line up with TRBD1. Unmatched junction bases numbered 9, after V lost 0 bases and J lost 5 bases. CDR3 length equals 17 residues. CDR1 is SGDLS and CDR2 is YYNGEE in the germline V gene. CDR3 sequence (DNA): TGTGCCAGCAGCGTAGATCCAGGGGGCGAATGGACCGGGGAGCTGTTTTTT. Translated, it gives CASSVDPGGEWTGELFF.

V usage is TRBV5-4 and J usage is TRBJ2-3; TRBD1 is a possible D gene (6 bases). This CDR3 is built from 14 residues. V was shortened by 4 bases and J by 4 bases, with 13 bases between the two germline ends. Germline V gene sequence: CDR1 SGHNT, CDR2 YYREEE (reference sequence). This CDR3 is CASSKGQSPDTQYF. CDR3 in DNA: TGTGCCAGCAGCAAAGGACAGTCCCCAGATACGCAGTATTTT.

This clonotype was detected many times. This rearrangement joins TRBV7-9 to TRBJ1-1; D is unresolved. The V end was cut by 5 bases, the J end by 0 bases, with 4 bases between. CDR1 is SEHNR and CDR2 is FQNEAQ in the germline V gene (reference sequence). The CDR3 covers 12 residues. The CDR3 sequence is CASSQLNTEAFF. For the CDR3, the DNA is TGTGCCAGCAGCCAATTGAACACTGAAGCTTTCTTT.

The chain combines TRBV7-8 with TRBJ2-7; weak D call: TRBD2 (5 bases). V was pared by 1 base and J by 3 bases, with 16 bases between. Germline CDR1 reads SGHVS; CDR2 reads FQNEAQ. This CDR3 has 16 residues. CDR3 DNA sequence: TGTGCCAGCAGCTTAGACCCCGGGGTAGCCAACTACGAGCAGTACTTC. It encodes CASSLDPGVANYEQYF.

This clonotype was seen repeatedly, ten times or more. The chain couples TRBV5-1 to TRBJ1-1, with unresolved D. Germline values: CDR1 SGHRS, CDR2 YFSETQ. V shed 0 bases and J shed 5 bases, with 14 bases lying between them. The CDR3 runs to 15 residues. The CDR3 DNA is TGCGCCAGCAGCTTGGCAGGTAGAGTACAGACTGAAGCTTTCTTT. Protein: CASSLAGRVQTEAFF.